The 9 T cell receptor beta chains presented below share a single source sample, sequenced in a study of T cell repertoires in cytomegalovirus infection (dated by TCRdb to the late 2010s). Their antigen targets remain unknown. Instrument used: Illumina HiSeq 1500. TCRdb passed the public sequencing reads through fastp at Q25 and MiXCR, retaining productive beta sequences. Rows merge per CDR3 protein into single entries with the most common DNA and genes. The sample includes approximately 730,000 distinct CDR3 sequences, with about 33% observed a single time. The ten top clones hold roughly 18% of the sample. The intended sense of this specimen's treatment or condition label: in vitro stimulation with specific CMV peptide epitopes to enrich CMV-specific T cells. Material: cultured PBMCs, obtained from culture after CMV antigen stimulation. The receptors were sampled from a human donor in good health (CMV status not recorded). Some clones in this sample may be carry-over from other donors' samples.

This clonotype has ten or more counts. The CDR3 loop is CASSLLRSEDSITDTQYF. In DNA form, the CDR3 reads TGTGCCAGCAGCTTACTACGGTCGGAGGACTCAATCACAGATACGCAGTATTTT. V usage is TRBV7-6 and J usage is TRBJ2-3; weak D call: TRBD2 (5 bases). Germline-derived CDR1 and CDR2 are SGHVS and FNYEAQ. V dropped 2 bases and J dropped 2 bases, with 20 bases sitting between them. This CDR3 is 18 amino acids long.

V and J are TRBV7-2 and TRBJ1-4, with a possible D match to TRBD1 (6 bases). Germline V CDR1 and CDR2: SGHTA, FQGNSA. The CDR3 consists of 15 residues. Trimming pared 5 bases from V and 8 bases from J, leaving 18 bases between. The CDR3: CASSDGGGAWEKLFF. The CDR3 coding sequence is TGTGCCAGCAGCGACGGGGGGGGCGCTTGGGAAAAACTGTTTTTT.

This sequence joins TRBV19 and TRBJ1-5; D is undetermined. V lost 3 bases, J lost 11 bases, and 17 bases lay in between. The CDR3 extends over 14 amino acids. The germline V gene has CDR1 LNHDA and CDR2 SQIVND (reference sequence). The CDR3 spells CASSISPAKAAQHF. The CDR3 nucleotides read TGTGCCAGTAGTATTTCCCCGGCCAAGGCGGCCCAGCATTTT. The full variable domain, rest sourced from reference TRBV19 and TRBJ1-5, is DGGITQSPKYLFRKEGQNVTLSCEQNLNHDAMYWYRQDPGQGLRLIYYSQIVNDFQKGDIAEGYSVSREKKESFPLTVTSAQKNPTAFYLCASSISPAKAAQHFGDGTRLSIL.

This chain links TRBV6-2 or TRBV6-3 with TRBJ2-6; D is undetermined. V lost 5 bases, J lost 2 bases, and 10 bases lay in between. Germline CDR1 and CDR2: MNHEY and SVGEGT. This CDR3 has 15 residues. CDR3 sequence reads: CASSKDGTGANVLTF. The CDR3, as DNA: TGTGCCAGCAGTAAGGACGGTACTGGGGCCAACGTCCTGACTTTC.

The sample holds a few counts of this clonotype. J is TRBJ2-1 and V is TRBV29-1; D possibly corresponds to TRBD2 (6 bases). Per the germline V gene, CDR1 is SQVTM and CDR2 is ANQGSEA. This CDR3 comprises 22 residues. V lost 5 bases to trimming and J lost 0 bases, with 35 bases between them. In DNA, the CDR3 is TGCAGCGTTCGTCGGGGGAAAGGTACGGGACCGACTAGTCCCGGCTCCTACAATGAGCAGTTCTTC. It translates to CSVRRGKGTGPTSPGSYNEQFF.

This clonotype was recorded a few times. The chain has TRBV20-1 and TRBJ2-3; 10 bases line up with TRBD2. Per germline, CDR1 DFQATT and CDR2 SNEGSKA (reference sequence). This CDR3 is built from 13 residues. Losses at the gene ends were 6 bases for V and 6 bases for J; bases not matched to a gene: 6. The CDR3 coding sequence is TGCAGTGCCCGGACTAGCGGTATGGATACGCAGTATTTT. Its protein is CSARTSGMDTQYF.

The rearrangement links TRBV5-4 to TRBJ2-1; the D is unclear. Germline CDR1 SGHNT, CDR2 YYREEE (reference sequence). This CDR3 comprises 15 residues. Trimming took 4 bases from V and 0 from J, leaving 11 bases between them. This CDR3 reads CASSKTPSSYNEQFF. CDR3 DNA sequence: TGTGCCAGCAGCAAGACACCTAGCTCCTACAATGAGCAGTTCTTC.

This sequence joins TRBV7-2 and TRBJ1-3, with D unresolved. CDR1 SGHTA and CDR2 FQGNSA come from the germline V gene. V dropped 0 bases and J dropped 4 bases, with 13 bases sitting between them. This CDR3 spans 16 amino acids. CDR3 loop: CASSLALTGSGNTIYF. In DNA form, the CDR3 reads TGTGCCAGCAGCTTAGCCCTGACTGGCTCCGGAAACACCATATATTTT.

This chain connects TRBV6-2 or TRBV6-3 to TRBJ2-5; D unclear. Germline-derived CDR1 and CDR2 are MNHEY and SVGEGT. The CDR3 has 11 amino acids. The germline V and J ends were trimmed by 7 bases and 5 bases, with 8 bases remaining between them. CDR3: CASTHRETQYF. Written as DNA, the CDR3 is TGTGCCAGCACCCACCGGGAGACCCAGTACTTC.